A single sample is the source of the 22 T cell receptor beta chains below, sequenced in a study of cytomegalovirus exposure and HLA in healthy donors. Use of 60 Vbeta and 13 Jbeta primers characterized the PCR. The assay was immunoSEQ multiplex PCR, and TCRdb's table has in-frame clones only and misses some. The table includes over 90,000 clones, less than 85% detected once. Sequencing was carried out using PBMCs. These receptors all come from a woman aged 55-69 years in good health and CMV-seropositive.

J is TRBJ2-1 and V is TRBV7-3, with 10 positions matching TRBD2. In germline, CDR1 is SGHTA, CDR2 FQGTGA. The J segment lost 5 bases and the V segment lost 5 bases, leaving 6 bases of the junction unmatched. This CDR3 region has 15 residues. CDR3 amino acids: CASSPLAGGNNEQFF. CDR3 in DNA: TGTGCCAGCAGCCCTTTAGCGGGGGGTAACAATGAGCAGTTCTTC. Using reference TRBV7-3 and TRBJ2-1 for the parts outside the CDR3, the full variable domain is GAGVSQTPSNKVTEKGKYVELRCDPISGHTALYWYRQSLGQGPEFLIYFQGTGAADDSGLPNDRFFAVRPEGSVSTLKIQRTERGDSAVYLCASSPLAGGNNEQFFGPGTRLTVL.

The CDR3 DNA sequence: TGTGCCAGCAGCTTCTCGGGTGAAGCTTTCTTT. Encoded protein: CASSFSGEAFF. The rearrangement uses TRBV5-8 and TRBJ1-1; D is uncertain. CDR1 is SGHTS, CDR2 YDEGEE, per germline. Trimming pared 2 bases from V and 7 bases from J, leaving 6 bases between. The CDR3 is made up of 11 amino acids.

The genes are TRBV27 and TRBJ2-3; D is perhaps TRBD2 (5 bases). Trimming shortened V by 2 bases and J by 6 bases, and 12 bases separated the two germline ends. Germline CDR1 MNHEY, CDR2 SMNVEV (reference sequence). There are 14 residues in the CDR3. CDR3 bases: TGTGCCAGCAGTTTACCCGGGGTTGGGGATACGCAGTATTTT. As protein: CASSLPGVGDTQYF.

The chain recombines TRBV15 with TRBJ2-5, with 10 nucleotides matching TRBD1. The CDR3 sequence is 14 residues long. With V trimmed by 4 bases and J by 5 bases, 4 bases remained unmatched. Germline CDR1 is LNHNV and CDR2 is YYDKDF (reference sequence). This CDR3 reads CATSTRTGGETQYF. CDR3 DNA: TGTGCCACCAGCACCCGGACAGGGGGGGAGACCCAGTACTTC.

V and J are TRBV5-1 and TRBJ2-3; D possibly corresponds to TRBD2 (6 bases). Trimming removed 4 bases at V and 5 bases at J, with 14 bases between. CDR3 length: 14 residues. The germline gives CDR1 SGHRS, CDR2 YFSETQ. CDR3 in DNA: TGCGCCAGCAGCCCGCGGGGATTTCGAGATACGCAGTATTTT. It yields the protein CASSPRGFRDTQYF.

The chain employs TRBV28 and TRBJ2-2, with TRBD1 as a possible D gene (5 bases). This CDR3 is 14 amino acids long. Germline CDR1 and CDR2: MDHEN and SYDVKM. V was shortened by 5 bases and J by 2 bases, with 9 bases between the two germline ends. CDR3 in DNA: TGTGCCAGCAGTCCAGGGCCCAACACCGGGGAGCTGTTTTTT. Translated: CASSPGPNTGELFF. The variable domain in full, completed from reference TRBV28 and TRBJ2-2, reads DVKVTQSSRYLVKRTGEKVFLECVQDMDHENMFWYRQDPGLGLRLIYFSYDVKMKEKGDIPEGYSVSREKKERFSLILESASTNQTSMYLCASSPGPNTGELFFGEGSRLTVL.

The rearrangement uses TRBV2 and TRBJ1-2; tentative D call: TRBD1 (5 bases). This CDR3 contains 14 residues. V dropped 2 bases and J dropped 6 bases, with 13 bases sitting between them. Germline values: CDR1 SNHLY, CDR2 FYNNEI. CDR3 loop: CASSEQAGLDGYTF. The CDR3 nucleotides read TGTGCCAGCAGTGAACAAGCAGGGTTGGATGGCTACACCTTC. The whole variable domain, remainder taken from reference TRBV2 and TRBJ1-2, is EPEVTQTPSHQVTQMGQEVILRCVPISNHLYFYWYRQILGQKVEFLVSFYNNEISEKSEIFDDQFSVERPDGSNFTLKIRSTKLEDSAMYFCASSEQAGLDGYTFGSGTRLTVV.

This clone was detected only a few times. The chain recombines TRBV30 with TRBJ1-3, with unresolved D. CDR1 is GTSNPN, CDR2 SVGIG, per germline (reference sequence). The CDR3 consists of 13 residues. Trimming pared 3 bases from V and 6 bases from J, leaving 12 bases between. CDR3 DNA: TGTGCCTGGAGCTCGGGTCGGGAAAACACCATATATTTT. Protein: CAWSSGRENTIYF.

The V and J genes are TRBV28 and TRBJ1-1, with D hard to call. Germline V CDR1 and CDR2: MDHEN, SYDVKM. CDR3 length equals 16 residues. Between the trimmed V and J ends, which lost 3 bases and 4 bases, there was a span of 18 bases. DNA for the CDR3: TGTGCCAGCAGTTTCGGAGGAGGACCCCTCCGCACTGAAGCTTTCTTT. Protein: CASSFGGGPLRTEAFF.

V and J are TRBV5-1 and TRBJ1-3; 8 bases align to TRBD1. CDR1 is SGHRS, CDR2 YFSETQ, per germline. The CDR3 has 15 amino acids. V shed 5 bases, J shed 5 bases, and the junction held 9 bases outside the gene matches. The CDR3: CASSLSGQGRNTIYF. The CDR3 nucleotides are TGCGCCAGCAGTTTGAGTGGACAGGGACGAAACACCATATATTTT.

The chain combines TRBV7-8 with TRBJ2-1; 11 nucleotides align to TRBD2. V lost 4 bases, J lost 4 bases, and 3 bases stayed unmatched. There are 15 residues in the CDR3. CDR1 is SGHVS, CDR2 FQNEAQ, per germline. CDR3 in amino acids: CASSSGTSGYNEQFF. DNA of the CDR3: TGTGCCAGCAGCTCCGGGACTAGCGGATACAATGAGCAGTTCTTC.

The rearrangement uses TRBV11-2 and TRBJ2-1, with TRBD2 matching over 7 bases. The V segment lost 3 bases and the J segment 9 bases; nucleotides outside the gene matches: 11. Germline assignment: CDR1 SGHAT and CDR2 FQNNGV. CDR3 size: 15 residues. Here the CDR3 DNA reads TGTGCCAGCAGCTTCCACGGGACTACCGAGCGTGAGCAGTTCTTC. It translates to CASSFHGTTEREQFF. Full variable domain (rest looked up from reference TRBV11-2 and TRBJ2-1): EAGVAQSPRYKIIEKRQSVAFWCNPISGHATLYWYQQILGQGPKLLIQFQNNGVVDDSQLPKDRFSAERLKGVDSTLKIQPAKLEDSAVYLCASSFHGTTEREQFFGPGTRLTVL.

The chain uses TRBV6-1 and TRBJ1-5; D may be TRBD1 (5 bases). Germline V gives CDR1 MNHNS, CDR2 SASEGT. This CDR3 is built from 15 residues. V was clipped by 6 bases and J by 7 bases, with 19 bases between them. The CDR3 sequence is CASSIGTRRDQPQHF. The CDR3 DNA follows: TGTGCCAGCAGCATCGGGACTCGAAGGGACCAGCCCCAGCATTTT.

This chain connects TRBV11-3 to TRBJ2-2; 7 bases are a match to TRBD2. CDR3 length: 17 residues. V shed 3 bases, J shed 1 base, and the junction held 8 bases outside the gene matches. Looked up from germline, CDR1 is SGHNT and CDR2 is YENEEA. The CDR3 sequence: CASSFPVAGLNTGELFF. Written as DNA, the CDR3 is TGTGCCAGCAGCTTCCCCGTAGCGGGCCTGAACACCGGGGAGCTGTTTTTT.

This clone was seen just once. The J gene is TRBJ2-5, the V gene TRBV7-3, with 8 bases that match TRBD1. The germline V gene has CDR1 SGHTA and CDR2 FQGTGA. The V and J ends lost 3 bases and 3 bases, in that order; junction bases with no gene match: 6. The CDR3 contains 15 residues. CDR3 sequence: CASSFSGGVKETQYF. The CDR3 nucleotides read TGTGCCAGCAGCTTTTCAGGGGGCGTCAAAGAGACCCAGTACTTC.

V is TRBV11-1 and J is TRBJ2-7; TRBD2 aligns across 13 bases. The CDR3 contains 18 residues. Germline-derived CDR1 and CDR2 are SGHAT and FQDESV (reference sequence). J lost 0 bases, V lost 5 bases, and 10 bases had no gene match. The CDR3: CASSPRQGLAGPSYEQYF. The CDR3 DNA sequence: TGTGCCAGCAGCCCCCGTCAGGGACTAGCGGGGCCCTCCTACGAGCAGTACTTC. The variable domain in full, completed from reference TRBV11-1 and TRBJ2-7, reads EAEVAQSPRYKITEKSQAVAFWCDPISGHATLYWYRQILGQGPELLVQFQDESVVDDSQLPKDRFSAERLKGVDSTLKIQPAELGDSAMYLCASSPRQGLAGPSYEQYFGPGTRLTVT.

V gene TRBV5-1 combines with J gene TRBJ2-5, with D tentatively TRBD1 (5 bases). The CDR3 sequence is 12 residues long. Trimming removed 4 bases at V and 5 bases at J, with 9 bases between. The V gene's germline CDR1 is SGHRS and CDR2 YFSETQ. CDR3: CASSAQVETQYF. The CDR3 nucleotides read TGCGCCAGCAGCGCACAGGTGGAGACCCAGTACTTC.

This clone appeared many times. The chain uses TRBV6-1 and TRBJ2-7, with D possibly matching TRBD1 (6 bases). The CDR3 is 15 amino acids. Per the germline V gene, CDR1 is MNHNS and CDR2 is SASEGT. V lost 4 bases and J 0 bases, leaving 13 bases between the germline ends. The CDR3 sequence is CASSARQVSSYEQYF. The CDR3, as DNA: TGTGCCAGCAGTGCAAGACAGGTGAGCTCCTACGAGCAGTACTTC.

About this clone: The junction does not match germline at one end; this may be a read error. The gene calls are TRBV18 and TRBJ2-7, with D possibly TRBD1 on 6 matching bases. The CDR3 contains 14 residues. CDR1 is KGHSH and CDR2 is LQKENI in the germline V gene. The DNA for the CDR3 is TGTGCCAGCTTACCAATGACAGGAGGCTACGAGCAGTACTTC. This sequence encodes CASLPMTGGYEQYF.

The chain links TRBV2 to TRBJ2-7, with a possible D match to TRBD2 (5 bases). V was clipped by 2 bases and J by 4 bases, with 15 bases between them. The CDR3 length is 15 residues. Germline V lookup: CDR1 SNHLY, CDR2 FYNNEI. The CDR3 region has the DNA TGTGCCAGCAGTGAATGGGCGGGTTCGGGGTACGAGCAGTACTTC. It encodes CASSEWAGSGYEQYF.

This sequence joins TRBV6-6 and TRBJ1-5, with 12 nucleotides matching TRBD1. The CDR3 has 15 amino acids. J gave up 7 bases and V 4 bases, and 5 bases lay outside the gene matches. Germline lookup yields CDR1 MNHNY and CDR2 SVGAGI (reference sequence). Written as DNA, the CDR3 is TGTGCCAGCAGTTGGGGACAGGGGGCTGAGCAGCCCCAGCATTTT. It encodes CASSWGQGAEQPQHF.

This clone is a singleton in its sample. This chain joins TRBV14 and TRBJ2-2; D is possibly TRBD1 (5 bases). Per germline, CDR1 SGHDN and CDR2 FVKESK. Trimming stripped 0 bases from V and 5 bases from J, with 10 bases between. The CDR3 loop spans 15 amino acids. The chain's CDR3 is CASSQDQGYTGELFF. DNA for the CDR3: TGTGCCAGCAGCCAAGATCAGGGATATACCGGGGAGCTGTTTTTT. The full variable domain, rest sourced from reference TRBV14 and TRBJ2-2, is EAGVTQFPSHSVIEKGQTVTLRCDPISGHDNLYWYRRVMGKEIKFLLHFVKESKQDESGMPNNRFLAERTGGTYSTLKVQPAELEDSGVYFCASSQDQGYTGELFFGEGSRLTVL.